This is a list of T cell receptor beta chains from one sample in a study of cytomegalovirus exposure and HLA in healthy donors. Generated by immunoSEQ multiplex PCR, the TCRdb table keeps only in-frame clones and is missing some. This repertoire shows fewer than 400,000 clones, around 90% found once; its top ten account for around 0.96%. The sample comprised PBMCs. The source is a man aged 25-45 years in good health and CMV-seronegative. Both conserved end residues are part of each CDR3. The order of the fields is V gene, CDR3 protein.

V gene: TRBV5-1
CDR3 protein: CASSLGTGGEDGELFF

V gene: TRBV11-2
CDR3 protein: CASAGGVHEQYF

V gene: TRBV19
CDR3 protein: CASSPLTGGDEQYF

V gene: TRBV6-5
CDR3 protein: CASSARQGREQYF

V gene: TRBV19
CDR3 protein: CASSMGQGFTEAFF

V gene: TRBV30
CDR3 protein: CAWSSGNQPQHF

V gene: TRBV2
CDR3 protein: CASKDGGANSYEQYF

V gene: TRBV5-4
CDR3 protein: CASSLESSGATSYNEQFF

V gene: TRBV11-1
CDR3 protein: CASSRSQSGGTDTQYF

V gene: TRBV15
CDR3 protein: CATSRDQEGRSEAFF

V gene: TRBV5-5
CDR3 protein: CASSFFPGELFF

V gene: TRBV5-6
CDR3 protein: CASSLEGQTNYWRNEQFF

V gene: TRBV27
CDR3 protein: CASSFGTNYEQYF

V gene: TRBV19
CDR3 protein: CASGHLYEQYF

V gene: TRBV4-1
CDR3 protein: CASSQGTNTGELFF

V gene: TRBV29-1
CDR3 protein: CSVEGVGGGGAKTQYF

V gene: TRBV7-2
CDR3 protein: CASSSRQGFSPLHF

V gene: TRBV27
CDR3 protein: CASSLTGSYGYTF

V gene: TRBV18
CDR3 protein: CASSLDSNYGYTF

V gene: TRBV6-5
CDR3 protein: CASSNGRDWYGYTF

V gene: TRBV18
CDR3 protein: CASSRDRGLNEKLFF

V gene: TRBV5-4
CDR3 protein: CASSLVSRSEQYF

V gene: TRBV27
CDR3 protein: CASSTRGGTGYNSPLHF

V gene: TRBV7-2
CDR3 protein: CASSLEGTVGSPLHF

V gene: TRBV4-2
CDR3 protein: CASSQRISETGVNTEAFF

V gene: TRBV19
CDR3 protein: CASSMGPPWREAFF

V gene: TRBV7-9
CDR3 protein: CASSQGTGVEKLFF

V gene: TRBV7-9
CDR3 protein: CASSLPRDSYEQYF

V gene: TRBV4-3
CDR3 protein: CASSQDRFNYGYTF

V gene: TRBV7-8
CDR3 protein: CASSLGGWYQSNQPQHF

V gene: TRBV27
CDR3 protein: CASSHRGRTEAFF

V gene: TRBV5-1
CDR3 protein: CASSPWTEDNSPLHF

V gene: TRBV13
CDR3 protein: CASSFLYEQYF